One sample yielded the 25 T cell receptor beta chains listed below, sequenced in a study of blood T cell repertoires in COVID-19. TCRdb's copy holds only in-frame clones and misses some; the assay was immunoSEQ multiplex PCR. The data show approximately 170,000 clones, 80% to 85% seen once. Specimen: PBMCs or T cells enriched from blood (not recorded which). These receptors were taken from a woman aged 45-60 years who had recovered from COVID-19.

This chain uses TRBV7-2 with TRBJ1-2, with D maybe TRBD1 (5 bases). The germline CDR1 and CDR2 sequences are SGHTA and FQGNSA. CDR3 length: 17 residues. V was shortened by 1 base and J by 2 bases, with 17 bases between the two germline ends. The DNA of the CDR3 is TGTGCCAGCAGCTTAGACGTGGGGCGCCGCGCGAACTATGGCTACACCTTC. Its protein product is CASSLDVGRRANYGYTF.

Within the sample, this clone is medium-sized. The chain links TRBV6-2 or TRBV6-3 to TRBJ2-4; 9 nucleotides match TRBD2. This CDR3 is 20 amino acids long. J gave up 9 bases and V 6 bases, and 27 bases lay outside the gene matches. Germline V gives CDR1 MNHEY, CDR2 SVGEGT. The CDR3 spells CASSPPGGGGSALAVGIQYF. As DNA, the CDR3 is TGTGCCAGCAGCCCGCCGGGCGGGGGGGGATCCGCTCTAGCCGTGGGCATTCAGTACTTC.

The chain uses TRBV27 and TRBJ2-7; maybe TRBD2 (7 bases). The V end was cut by 2 bases, the J end by 8 bases, with 16 bases between. The CDR3 has 14 residues. The germline gives CDR1 MNHEY, CDR2 SMNVEV (reference sequence). CDR3 nucleotides: TGTGCCAGCAGTTTAGGGAGGGTAGGGGGTAAGCAGTACTTC. It specifies CASSLGRVGGKQYF.

J is TRBJ2-7 and V is TRBV6-2 or TRBV6-3; 7 nucleotides agree with TRBD1. Germline loops: CDR1 MNHEY, CDR2 SVGEGT. The CDR3 extends over 16 amino acids. Trimming removed 4 bases from V and 7 bases from J; junction bases left unmatched: 16. The CDR3 protein is CASSFPGTAQRGEQYF. DNA of the CDR3: TGTGCCAGCAGTTTTCCCGGGACAGCTCAGAGGGGTGAGCAGTACTTC.

A few counts support this clone. The gene calls are TRBV19 and TRBJ1-2; D not certain. V was cut by 0 bases and J by 8 bases, with 13 bases left in between. The CDR3 sequence is 14 residues long. Germline V CDR1 and CDR2: LNHDA, SQIVND (reference sequence). This CDR3 reads CASSIDRGIGGYTF. The CDR3 nucleotides read TGTGCCAGTAGTATAGACCGCGGCATTGGGGGCTACACCTTC.

V is TRBV7-9 and J is TRBJ1-4; D remains ambiguous. The germline V gene has CDR1 SEHNR and CDR2 FQNEAQ (reference sequence). The germline V and J ends were trimmed by 4 bases and 8 bases, with 14 bases remaining between them. The CDR3 has 14 residues. The CDR3 spells CASSSKGGWEKLFF. The DNA of the CDR3 is TGTGCCAGCAGCTCCAAGGGCGGGTGGGAAAAACTGTTTTTT.

Only one count was recorded for this clone. The J gene is TRBJ1-4, the V gene TRBV4-1; D not certain. Germline CDR1 is MGHRA and CDR2 is YSYEKL. V was pared by 4 bases and J by 4 bases, with 16 bases between. The CDR3 consists of 16 residues. CDR3 bases: TGCGCCAGCAGCCCCCCGCGGGTTGGAAGTAATGAAAAACTGTTTTTT. This translates into CASSPPRVGSNEKLFF.

V gene TRBV6-2 or TRBV6-3 combines with J gene TRBJ2-6; a weak D match, TRBD1 (5 bases). V lost 6 bases, J lost 1 base, and 10 bases lay in between. The CDR3 is made up of 15 amino acids. Germline loops: CDR1 MNHEY, CDR2 SVGEGT. CDR3 in amino acids: CASSSGLSGANVLTF. The CDR3 nucleotides read TGTGCCAGCAGCTCAGGGCTATCTGGGGCCAACGTCCTGACTTTC.

The chain links TRBV19 to TRBJ1-4, with a tentative D call TRBD1 (5 bases). CDR1 and CDR2 (germline): LNHDA, SQIVND (reference sequence). The CDR3 sequence is 16 residues long. V was cut by 2 bases and J by 6 bases, with 16 bases left in between. CDR3 loop: CASSINRPGWDEKLFF. CDR3 sequence (DNA): TGTGCCAGTAGTATAAACAGGCCAGGGTGGGATGAAAAACTGTTTTTT.

This clone was picked up many times. This chain uses TRBV2 with TRBJ1-6; D gene unclear. CDR3 size: 14 residues. V was pared by 7 bases and J by 0 bases, with 7 bases between. Germline CDR1 reads SNHLY; CDR2 reads FYNNEI. In nucleotides, the CDR3 is TGTGCCAGCATACAGAGCTCCTATAATTCACCCCTCCACTTT. Residues: CASIQSSYNSPLHF.

This chain links TRBV28 with TRBJ1-2; D not certain. The CDR3 totals 14 residues. Trimming stripped 2 bases from V and 5 bases from J, with 12 bases between. Germline V gene lookup returns CDR1 MDHEN and CDR2 SYDVKM. CDR3 nucleotides: TGTGCCAGCAGTTTACCCCCCCACGGGTATGGCTACACCTTC. Protein sequence: CASSLPPHGYGYTF.

This clone has only one observation. The CDR3 sequence: CASSISLPPGTGNTIYF. The CDR3 nucleotides are TGTGCCAGTAGTATAAGCCTTCCGCCAGGAACGGGAAACACCATATATTTT. This rearrangement joins TRBV19 to TRBJ1-3; the D is unclear. V lost 2 bases and J lost 4, with 18 bases in between. The germline V gene encodes CDR1 LNHDA and CDR2 SQIVND (reference sequence). The CDR3 loop spans 17 amino acids.

The sample holds a few counts of this clone. The V call is TRBV4-1, the J call TRBJ1-5; no clear D gene. The ends were cut back, 0 bases at V and 5 bases at J, with 8 bases in the middle. Germline values: CDR1 MGHRA, CDR2 YSYEKL. CDR3 length: 14 amino acids. CDR3 in DNA: TGCGCCAGCAGCCAAGACCGCCCAGATCAGCCCCAGCATTTT. It is translated as CASSQDRPDQPQHF.

The rearrangement joins TRBV7-6 to TRBJ2-1; tentatively, D is TRBD2 (6 bases). The CDR3 length is 13 residues. Trimming stripped 5 bases from V and 10 bases from J, with 15 bases between. Germline CDR1 reads SGHVS; CDR2 reads FNYEAQ. The CDR3 DNA reads as TGTGCCAGCAGCCTGGGACTTCAAGCCGAGCAGTTCTTC. It codes for CASSLGLQAEQFF.

This clone has only one observation. V is TRBV28 and J is TRBJ1-1; D is undetermined. CDR1 and CDR2 from the germline V gene are MDHEN and SYDVKM. With 4 bases removed from V and 0 bases from J, the gap between germline ends came to 9 bases. This CDR3 is built from 14 residues. CDR3 in DNA: TGTGCCAGCAGTTATACAGAAATGAACACTGAAGCTTTCTTT. This sequence encodes CASSYTEMNTEAFF.

In DNA form, the CDR3 reads TGTGCCAGCAGCGCAGCCAGGGGAAACTATGGCTACACCTTC. The encoded protein is CASSAARGNYGYTF. The chain recombines TRBV9 with TRBJ1-2; possibly TRBD1 for D (6 bases). Trimming took 3 bases from V and 2 from J, leaving 11 bases between them. Germline V CDR1 and CDR2: SGDLS, YYNGEE. This CDR3 contains 14 residues.

The V and J genes are TRBV27 and TRBJ1-1, with D maybe TRBD1 (6 bases). Germline V gene lookup returns CDR1 MNHEY and CDR2 SMNVEV (reference sequence). The V end was cut by 0 bases, the J end by 4 bases, with 9 bases between. There are 14 residues in the CDR3. The CDR3 DNA is TGTGCCAGCAGTTTATCTTGGACAGCCACTGAAGCTTTCTTT. It is translated as CASSLSWTATEAFF.

The V and J genes are TRBV19 and TRBJ1-6, with TRBD1 as a possible D gene (5 bases). This CDR3 region has 14 residues. The V end was cut by 3 bases, the J end by 6 bases, with 9 bases between. Germline loops: CDR1 LNHDA, CDR2 SQIVND (reference sequence). CDR3 sequence reads: CASSIGGSNSPLHF. DNA of the CDR3: TGTGCCAGTAGTATCGGGGGATCTAATTCACCCCTCCACTTT.

The chain joins TRBV14 to TRBJ2-3; D is perhaps TRBD2 (5 bases). Per germline, CDR1 SGHDN and CDR2 FVKESK. The CDR3 length is 15 residues. V was trimmed by 3 bases and J by 7 bases, leaving 17 bases between them. The CDR3 region is CASSQAGLGTHTQYF. The CDR3 DNA sequence: TGTGCCAGCAGCCAGGCGGGCCTAGGCACGCATACGCAGTATTTT.

The rearrangement links TRBV19 to TRBJ2-1; tentatively, D is TRBD2 (5 bases). The V end lost 4 bases, the J end lost 10 bases, and 11 bases lay between the germline ends. This CDR3 spans 12 amino acids. Germline CDR1 reads LNHDA; CDR2 reads SQIVND (reference sequence). The CDR3 nucleotides read TGTGCCAGTAGTAAAACCGGGAAGGAGCAGTTCTTC. This translates into CASSKTGKEQFF. The complete variable domain, with remaining parts taken from reference TRBV19 and TRBJ2-1, reads DGGITQSPKYLFRKEGQNVTLSCEQNLNHDAMYWYRQDPGQGLRLIYYSQIVNDFQKGDIAEGYSVSREKKESFPLTVTSAQKNPTAFYLCASSKTGKEQFFGPGTRLTVL.

J is TRBJ1-5 and V is TRBV5-5; D is uncertain. The CDR3 is 14 residues long. V was cut by 0 bases and J by 0 bases, with 4 bases left in between. CDR1 is SGHKS and CDR2 is YYEKEE in the germline V gene (reference sequence). The CDR3 loop is CASSLAGSNQPQHF. Written as DNA, the CDR3 is TGTGCCAGCAGCTTGGCAGGTAGCAATCAGCCCCAGCATTTT.

The rearrangement joins TRBV28 to TRBJ1-2; D might be TRBD1 (6 bases). Trimming shortened V by 8 bases and J by 7 bases, and 17 bases separated the two germline ends. This CDR3 spans 13 amino acids. Per germline, CDR1 MDHEN and CDR2 SYDVKM. The CDR3, as DNA: TGTGCCAGCTGTGGACAGCTCCGCGGTGGCTACACCTTC. Amino acids: CASCGQLRGGYTF.

This clone was counted a single time. This rearrangement joins TRBV5-1 to TRBJ2-2; D remains ambiguous. V was clipped by 1 base and J by 4 bases, with 8 bases between them. CDR1 SGHRS and CDR2 YFSETQ come from the germline V gene. This CDR3 region has 14 residues. The CDR3 protein is CASSLPYFTGELFF. CDR3 DNA sequence: TGCGCCAGCAGCTTGCCCTACTTCACCGGGGAGCTGTTTTTT.

This sequence joins TRBV5-1 and TRBJ2-1; D possibly corresponds to TRBD1 (6 bases). The V end lost 4 bases, the J end lost 4 bases, and 9 bases lay between the germline ends. The germline V gene has CDR1 SGHRS and CDR2 YFSETQ. The CDR3 loop spans 13 amino acids. DNA for the CDR3: TGCGCCAGCAGCACAGGGACGTACAATGAGCAGTTCTTC. It codes for CASSTGTYNEQFF.

V usage is TRBV11-2 and J usage is TRBJ2-7, with 9 positions matching TRBD1. V trimming: 5 bases; J trimming: 3 bases; junction bases outside the gene matches: 11. Germline V gene data show CDR1 as SGHAT and CDR2 as FQNNGV. The CDR3 runs 16 residues. The CDR3 reads CASSVYGQGRVYEQYF. The CDR3 region has the DNA TGTGCCAGCAGCGTATATGGACAGGGGAGAGTCTACGAGCAGTACTTC.